The sequence of this T cell receptor (beta chain) was determined in a study of PD-L1 blockade in urothelial cancer (dated by TCRdb to about 2017). Background for the entire study: Every patient began therapy around 2014 and was given atezolizumab 1,200 mg intravenously every 3 weeks. Patients had an ECOG performance status of 0 or 1 and had received between 0 and 3 prior chemotherapy regimens. Pretreatment tumor samples, along with matched peripheral blood collected serially before and after atezolizumab treatment, underwent TCR sequencing. Pretreatment blood TCR-seq was available for about 27 patients, at least one posttreatment blood collection was obtained for approximately 25 patients, and tumor TCR-seq was available for approximately 25 patients. Durable clinical benefit was achieved by nine patients but not by the remaining 20. Durable clinical benefit was defined as progression-free survival longer than 6 months, and TCR features were also tested against progression-free and overall survival. About 90% of the roughly 29 patients were identified as males with urothelial cancer of bladder origin, and a prior smoking history was reported by 18 of 29 patients. Blood samples yielded a median of roughly 140,000 T cells and more than 80,000 unique TCRs, with median clonality around 0.083. Blood samples were analyzed at two time points: 3 weeks after treatment start (second dose) and 6 weeks after treatment start. Somatic, immune and clinical correlates of response to PD-L1 blockade with atezolizumab in urothelial cancer were the focus of an exploratory multi-omic analysis. In the same patients, pretreatment tumors underwent whole exome sequencing and RNA sequencing in addition to TCR sequencing.

Concerning this clone itself: What this receptor recognizes is not known. Base qualities were left out, and no much larger clone turns up one base away.

What the work shows at the level of the full study, not this receptor alone: Improved progression-free and overall survival was associated with having pretreatment peripheral blood TCR clonality below the median. Because the sample size was small (n ≈ 27) and many exploratory analyses were performed, the results are intended to be hypothesis-generating. Greater expansion of tumor-associated TCR clones in peripheral blood 3 weeks after the start of treatment was observed in patients with durable benefit (n of about 24, p = 0.022).

Each PCR received spiked-in synthetic TCR analog templates so that absolute template abundance could be estimated from read counts. TCRbeta CDR3 regions were amplified from genomic DNA with bias-controlled V and J gene primers using the immunoSEQ assay. Rearranged TCRbeta segments were sequenced at approximately 20X coverage. The paper's processing steps were these. Clustering was used to correct sequencing errors, and CDR3s were annotated against IMGT so that V, D and J genes could be assigned. Downstream analyses used only productive TCRbeta rearrangements, leaving out any out-of-frame or stop-codon sequences. Clonality was computed as one minus Shannon entropy normalized by the log of the number of unique productive sequences. Clones differing between time points or between blood and tumor were identified by Fisher's exact test with Benjamini-Hochberg correction at adjusted p below 0.01. TCRdb mirrors the immuneACCESS table, restricted to in-frame sequences. Some clones are absent from its copies; in checked studies, under half trace to an unresolved V gene, and the reason for the others is unknown. V, J and clone size are taken as reported in that table, and D and trimming were inferred from the DNA itself. The sample records tens of thousands of clones, around 90% of which are singletons. 1.5% to 2% of the sample rests with the top ten.

The CDR3 covers 12 residues, taking in both the cysteine and the phenylalanine. CDR3 DNA only is kept here, 36 bases in frame from base 1. Trimming takes 5 bases from V and 2 bases from J, and the germline ends sit 7 bases apart. CDR1 SGHTA and CDR2 FQGNSA are derived from the germline V gene. Taken with the paper, the label for time point translates to: pretreatment peripheral blood. The cohort included roughly 30 patients with locally advanced or metastatic urothelial carcinoma who were treated at Memorial Sloan Kettering on a trial protocol. Peripheral blood mononuclear cells were collected pretreatment and during treatment, at between 1 and 8 total time points per patient. The Qiagen DNeasy Blood extraction kit was used to purify genomic DNA from total PBMCs and tumor samples. PBMCs were collected pretreatment and during treatment and were isolated and stored as previously described.

The clonotype originates from a man aged 55-75 years with urothelial cancer. The starting material was PBMCs, obtained around atezolizumab (anti-PD-L1) treatment. The V and J genes are TRBV7-2 and TRBJ2-7; too little of a D gene remains to name it. The CDR3 amino acid sequence is: CASSPPTYEQYF. The DNA reads TGTGCCAGCAGCCCCCCCACCTACGAGCAGTACTTC.